These 4 T cell receptor beta chains were sequenced from one sample in a study of blood T cell repertoires in COVID-19 (dated by TCRdb to the early 2020s). Library preparation used the immunoSEQ multiplex PCR assay. TCRdb obtained this table from immuneACCESS and retained in-frame rearrangements with V and J assigned. These tables miss some clones; where compared with another copy, unresolved V genes account for less than half of the shortfall, and the remainder is unexplained. The sample table holds 130,000 or so clones, of which approximately 80% were seen once. The ten largest make up roughly 25% of the sample. Sequenced sample: peripheral blood. The receptor set was obtained from a human donor in a cohort sampled during active COVID-19.

This clone was detected only a few times. The genes are TRBV23-1 and TRBJ1-1; a weak D match, TRBD1 (6 bases). TRBV23-1 is known as an ORF, though its function is uncertain. This CDR3 spans 15 amino acids. The V end lost 8 bases, the J end lost 1 base, and 17 bases lay between the germline ends. This CDR3 is CASVRDKPSNTEAFF. The CDR3 DNA reads as TGCGCCAGCGTCCGGGACAAGCCCTCGAACACTGAAGCTTTCTTT.

This clone was counted only a few times. The genes are TRBV6-6 and TRBJ2-7; 9 bases are shared with TRBD1. This CDR3 comprises 14 residues. V was clipped by 8 bases and J by 5 bases; unmatched bases: 10. The V gene's germline CDR1 is MNHNY and CDR2 SVGAGI (reference sequence). The CDR3 DNA sequence: TGTGCCAGCCGTAAACCCGACAGGGGGGACGAGCAGTACTTC. Encoded protein: CASRKPDRGDEQYF.

The J gene is TRBJ1-2, the V gene TRBV28; TRBD1 matches 8 bases. With V trimmed by 4 bases and J by 4 bases, 11 bases remained unmatched. The CDR3 is made up of 16 amino acids. Germline V CDR1 and CDR2: MDHEN, SYDVKM. CDR3 loop: CASSSPRTGGSYGYTF. The CDR3 DNA reads as TGTGCCAGCAGTTCACCCCGAACAGGGGGGAGCTATGGCTACACCTTC.

The chain uses TRBV10-3 and TRBJ1-1, with 11 positions matching TRBD1. J was trimmed by 4 bases and V by 10 bases; bases with no gene match: 5. This CDR3 is built from 13 residues. CDR1 is ENHRY, CDR2 SYGVKD, per germline. CDR3 amino acids: CATGDRGTTEAFF. The CDR3 DNA follows: TGTGCCACCGGGGACAGGGGGACCACTGAAGCTTTCTTT.